A single sample is the source of the 20 T cell receptor beta chains below, sequenced in a study of tumor-infiltrating lymphocytes in primary liver carcinoma. TCR beta cDNA came from about 500 ng total RNA, primed with a constant-region primer. Investigators got TCR beta libraries out of three nested multiplex PCR rounds, done with slightly modified ARM-PCR. Primers for the first two PCR rounds were TRBV1-TRBV30 forward primers and a C-beta reverse primer (approximately 10 cycles per round). TCRdb ran MiXCR on the multiplex PCR reads and lists one entry per CDR3 protein. The sample records 55,000 to 65,000 distinct CDR3 sequences, about three quarters being singletons. Total RNA and DNA came together from 20-30 mg of bulk tissue without cell sorting. The sample consisted of liver tumor tissue from sampling region 2. Specified subset: tumor region T2, inferior pole. The receptors here all came from a man between 35 and 55 years old with primary liver carcinoma and hepatitis B virus infection.

This clonotype showed up just once. The chain employs TRBV6-5 and TRBJ2-2, with 10 positions matching TRBD2. Trimming removed 6 bases from V and 8 bases from J; junction bases left unmatched: 9. In germline, CDR1 is MNHEY, CDR2 SVGAGI. The CDR3 extends over 15 amino acids. As DNA, the CDR3 is TGTGCCAGCAGGGGGACTAGCGTGAGCATTGGGGAGCTGTTTTTT. Amino acids: CASRGTSVSIGELFF.

Worth noting for this clonotype: The conserved final phenylalanine or tryptophan is absent from the CDR3, which likely points to a read error. The chain couples TRBV11-2 to TRBJ2-5; 7 bases are shared with TRBD2. This CDR3 spans 16 amino acids. In germline, CDR1 is SGHAT, CDR2 FQNNGV. CDR3 in amino acids: CANSQTPGGGKETQYS. In DNA form, the CDR3 reads TGTGCCAACAGCCAAACTCCTGGCGGGGGAAAGGAGACCCAGTACTCC.

This clonotype was recorded once. The junction differs from germline at one of its ends, possibly a read error. The genes are TRBV4-1 and TRBJ1-2; D ambiguous. CDR1 is MGHRA, CDR2 YSYEKL, per germline. The CDR3 extends over 15 amino acids. In DNA, the CDR3 is TGCGCCAGTAGCCAAGATTCGGACCCTTTCTATGACTACACCTTC. Protein sequence: CASSQDSDPFYDYTF.

Concerning this clonotype: Lacking the conserved final phenylalanine or tryptophan, this CDR3 likely reflects a read error. The rearrangement links TRBV6-1 to TRBJ2-1; 9 bases fit TRBD2. The germline V gene encodes CDR1 MNHNS and CDR2 SASEGT. There are 15 residues in the CDR3. This chain's CDR3 is CTSSEEAGGYNEQFS. The CDR3 region has the DNA TGTACCAGCAGTGAAGAAGCGGGAGGATACAATGAGCAGTTCTCC.

About this clonotype itself: Compared with germline, one end of the junction differs, possibly owing to a read error. The chain couples TRBV10-3 to TRBJ2-2; TRBD2 aligns across 7 bases. Germline V gene data show CDR1 as ENHRY and CDR2 as SYGVKD. CDR3 length: 14 amino acids. The CDR3 sequence: CAIREGDDTRELFF. CDR3 DNA sequence: TGCGCCATCAGGGAGGGAGACGACACCAGGGAGCTGTTTTTT.

This clonotype was detected only once. One base away lies a much larger clone, so this may be a sequencing read error. The chain combines TRBV4-1 with TRBJ2-3, with TRBD1 identical over 7 bases. This CDR3 is built from 18 residues. Germline V gives CDR1 MGHRA, CDR2 YSYEKL. The CDR3 DNA is TGCACCAACAGCCATTCTCGGGCAGGGGGTCGCAGCACAGATACGCAGTATTTT. Translating it yields CTNSHSRAGGRSTDTQYF.

The sample holds one count of this clonotype. The chain uses TRBV11-2 and TRBJ1-4; D is uncertain. V shed 5 bases and J shed 7 bases, with 20 bases lying between them. Germline CDR1 reads SGHAT; CDR2 reads FQNNGV. The CDR3 runs to 16 residues. The CDR3 loop reads CASSKTPEGTSEKLFF. The CDR3 DNA is TGTGCCAGCAGCAAAACTCCTGAAGGAACAAGTGAAAAACTGTTTTTT.

Note on this clonotype: A much larger clone is a single base away; this may be a read error. V gene TRBV5-1 combines with J gene TRBJ1-1; no definite D call. CDR3 length: 14 residues. Between the trimmed V and J ends, which lost 0 bases and 1 base, there was a span of 7 bases. The germline gives CDR1 SGHRS, CDR2 YFSETQ. In nucleotides, the CDR3 is TGCGCCAGCAGCTTGGACATGCCGAACACTGAAGCTTTCTTT. This translates into CASSLDMPNTEAFF.

Concerning this clonotype: The junction differs from germline at one of its ends, possibly a read error. The chain carries TRBV5-1 and TRBJ2-7, with a weak D call TRBD2 (5 bases). Germline assignment: CDR1 SGHRS and CDR2 YFSETQ. There are 14 residues in the CDR3. CDR3 in amino acids: CASSFEGRTYEQYF. The CDR3 DNA follows: TGCGCTAGCAGCTTCGAGGGTAGAACCTACGAGCAGTACTTC.

This clonotype was counted only a few times. Because it lacks the conserved phenylalanine or tryptophan at the end, this CDR3 is likely a read error. The chain carries TRBV6-1 and TRBJ2-2; a weak D match, TRBD2 (6 bases). Germline V gives CDR1 MNHNS, CDR2 SASEGT. This CDR3 region has 16 residues. Trimming took off 1 base at V and 8 bases at J, with 17 bases between the two ends. This CDR3 reads CASSEVATSLPGELFY. Here the CDR3 DNA reads TGTGCCAGCAGTGAAGTCGCCACTAGCTTACCTGGGGAGCTGTTTTAT.

About this clonotype: At one end, the junction sequence differs from germline, possibly due to a read error. This chain links TRBV2 with TRBJ2-7; maybe TRBD2 (6 bases). Germline-derived CDR1 and CDR2 are SNHLY and FYNNEI. The CDR3 spans 14 residues. The DNA of the CDR3 is TGTACCAGCAGGCGCAGAATAGGGGAGGACGAGCAGTACTTC. Translation: CTSRRRIGEDEQYF.

Turning to this clonotype: One junction end does not reproduce the germline sequence, and a read error may be involved. CDR3 bases: TGTGCCATCAGTGATCAAGAAGGGATTAGCGGGCGCTCCCACGAGCAGTACTTC. It specifies CAISDQEGISGRSHEQYF. The V call is TRBV10-3, the J call TRBJ2-7; the match to TRBD2 covers 7 bases. Germline CDR1 and CDR2: ENHRY and SYGVKD. The CDR3 length is 18 residues.

This clonotype has ten or more counts. This sequence joins TRBV30 and TRBJ2-3; perhaps TRBD1 as D (6 bases). Germline-derived CDR1 and CDR2 are GTSNPN and SVGIG (reference sequence). V was shortened by 5 bases and J by 3 bases, with 6 bases between the two germline ends. The CDR3 sequence is 11 residues long. The CDR3 bases are TGTGCCTGGGGACAGACAGATACGCAGTATTTT. Amino acids: CAWGQTDTQYF. Looking up the rest from reference TRBV30 and TRBJ2-3 gives the full variable domain: SQTIHQWPATLVQPVGSPLSLECTVEGTSNPNLYWYRQAAGRGLQLLFYSVGIGQISSEVPQNLSASRPQDRQFILSSKKLLLSDSGFYLCAWGQTDTQYFGPGTRLTVL.

This clonotype was picked up many times. The V gene is TRBV29-1, the J gene TRBJ2-2, with TRBD1 as a possible D gene (6 bases). CDR3 size: 13 residues. Germline-derived CDR1 and CDR2 are SQVTM and ANQGSEA. The V gene lost 4 bases and the J gene lost 0 bases, with 6 bases spanning the gap. CDR3 amino acids: CSVGQANTGELFF. CDR3 nucleotide sequence: TGCAGCGTTGGACAGGCGAACACCGGGGAGCTGTTTTTT.

The chain carries TRBV6-1 and TRBJ1-5, with 7 positions matching TRBD1. The V segment lost 6 bases and the J segment 2 bases; nucleotides outside the gene matches: 4. Germline V gene sequence: CDR1 MNHNS, CDR2 SASEGT. The CDR3 extends over 14 amino acids. The CDR3 region has the DNA TGTGCCAGCAGGATTGGGACAGGCAATCAGCCCCAGCATTTT. Its translation is CASRIGTGNQPQHF.

In its sample, this clonotype was seen once. Mismatch with germline at one junction end may stem from a read error. J is TRBJ1-4 and V is TRBV11-2; D remains unclear. Germline values: CDR1 SGHAT, CDR2 FQNNGV. The CDR3 length is 16 residues. The CDR3 loop reads CASIRTPGGANEKLLF. CDR3 nucleotide sequence: TGTGCCAGCATCAGGACTCCAGGAGGAGCAAATGAAAAACTGCTTTTT.

The V call is TRBV4-1, the J call TRBJ2-7; D is perhaps TRBD1 or TRBD2 (6 bases each). The CDR3 is made up of 15 amino acids. V lost 4 bases, J lost 7 bases, and 20 bases lay in between. Germline lookup yields CDR1 MGHRA and CDR2 YSYEKL. CDR3 DNA sequence: TGCGCCAGCAGCCGACCGGGACATGGGACTGGGGAGCAGTACTTC. The encoded protein is CASSRPGHGTGEQYF.

About this clonotype itself: The conserved closing phenylalanine or tryptophan is absent in this CDR3, likely reflecting a read error. The chain combines TRBV4-3 with TRBJ2-1; maybe TRBD1 (5 bases). This CDR3 is built from 13 residues. Germline CDR1 and CDR2: LGHNA and YSLEER. In DNA form, the CDR3 reads TGCGCCAGCAACCAAACAGGTTACAATGAGCAGTTCTCC. Encoded protein: CASNQTGYNEQFS.

Notes on this clonotype: At one end the junction does not follow the germline gene, possibly because of a read error. This sequence joins TRBV11-2 and TRBJ2-5; 8 nucleotides agree with TRBD1. Germline V gene data show CDR1 as SGHAT and CDR2 as FQNNGV. The CDR3 sequence is 16 residues long. CDR3 bases: TGTGCCAGTAGCTTGACATCAGGGGGCTCGGGGGAGACCCAGTACTTC. Amino acid sequence: CASSLTSGGSGETQYF. Full variable domain (remainder filled in from reference TRBV11-2 and TRBJ2-5): EAGVAQSPRYKIIEKRQSVAFWCNPISGHATLYWYQQILGQGPKLLIQFQNNGVVDDSQLPKDRFSAERLKGVDSTLKIQPAKLEDSAVYLCASSLTSGGSGETQYFGPGTRLLVL.

As concerns this clonotype: A much larger clonotype is one base distant, so this may be a read error. The rearrangement uses TRBV4-1 and TRBJ1-6; D gene unclear. The CDR3 runs 15 residues. Germline-derived CDR1 and CDR2 are MGHRA and YSYEKL. CDR3 in amino acids: CAISQDSTGNSPLHF. For the CDR3, the DNA is TGCGCCATCAGCCAAGATAGCACTGGGAATTCACCCCTCCACTTT.